These 8 T cell receptor beta chains share one sample of origin, sequenced in a study of T cell responses to AZD1222 COVID-19 vaccine. Repertoires were generated with immunoSEQ multiplex PCR, while TCRdb's copy carries only in-frame clones and drops some. Here the sample spans 85,000 to 120,000 clones, 90% being singletons. Source: peripheral blood, taken 28 days after the second AZD1222 dose. Receptors were obtained from an adult who received the AZD1222 COVID-19 vaccine.

The chain uses TRBV5-6 and TRBJ2-1; TRBD2 might be the D (6 bases). CDR1 is SGHDT and CDR2 is YYEEEE in the germline V gene. V was shortened by 4 bases and J by 5 bases, with 13 bases between the two germline ends. CDR3 length: 14 residues. CDR3 amino acids: CASSPDGTHNEQFF. The CDR3, as DNA: TGTGCCAGCAGCCCGGACGGGACTCACAATGAGCAGTTCTTC.

The V and J genes are TRBV7-2 and TRBJ1-2, with TRBD1 identical over 9 bases. The CDR3 totals 16 residues. V lost 5 bases and J lost 8; bases outside the gene matches: 15. Germline CDR1 is SGHTA and CDR2 is FQGNSA. As DNA, the CDR3 is TGTGCCAGCAGCGTAGATCCGGGACAGGGAATTTGGGGCTACACCTTC. Encoded protein: CASSVDPGQGIWGYTF.

This clone was observed a single time. V is TRBV3-1 (or the pseudogene TRBV3-2) and J is TRBJ2-7; D not resolved. V was cut by 4 bases and J by 4 bases, with 8 bases left in between. Looked up from germline, CDR1 is LGHDT and CDR2 is YNNKEL (reference sequence). The CDR3 has 12 residues. CDR3: CASSPLGYEQYF. CDR3 in DNA: TGTGCCAGCAGCCCTCTAGGGTACGAGCAGTACTTC.

This chain links TRBV19 with TRBJ2-1, with TRBD1 matching 7 bases. J lost 2 bases, V lost 2 bases, and 3 bases had no gene match. This CDR3 spans 15 amino acids. Germline V lookup: CDR1 LNHDA, CDR2 SQIVND (reference sequence). CDR3 DNA: TGTGCCAGTAGTATACGGGACAGTACCTACAATGAGCAGTTCTTC. It specifies CASSIRDSTYNEQFF.

This rearrangement joins TRBV19 to TRBJ2-7; the D is unclear. CDR1 is LNHDA and CDR2 is SQIVND in the germline V gene (reference sequence). V lost 1 base, J lost 4 bases, and 8 bases lay in between. CDR3 size: 13 residues. The CDR3 protein is CASSIGASYEQYF. The CDR3 DNA follows: TGTGCCAGTAGTATAGGGGCTTCTTACGAGCAGTACTTC.

The rearrangement joins TRBV24-1 to TRBJ1-2; tentatively, D is TRBD1 (5 bases). This CDR3 region has 14 residues. Germline V gene data show CDR1 as KGHDR and CDR2 as SFDVKD. V lost 1 base to trimming and J lost 8 bases, with 13 bases between them. In DNA form, the CDR3 reads TGTGCCACCAGTGATTTCGGGGGAGAAAGCGGCTACACCTTC. It codes for CATSDFGGESGYTF.

CDR3 sequence (DNA): TGTGCCAGCTCACCACTTCCCGTGCCCCAAGAGACCCAGTACTTC. Its protein product is CASSPLPVPQETQYF. The chain has TRBV18 and TRBJ2-5; D is ambiguous. The V end lost 1 base, the J end lost 1 base, and 10 bases lay between the germline ends. This CDR3 region has 15 residues. CDR1 is KGHSH, CDR2 LQKENI, per germline.

V gene TRBV6-4 combines with J gene TRBJ2-3; possibly TRBD2 for D (6 bases). Trimming pared 2 bases from V and 5 bases from J, leaving 14 bases between. This CDR3 comprises 15 residues. Looked up from germline, CDR1 is MRHNA and CDR2 is SNTAGT. The CDR3 nucleotides read TGTGCCAGCAGTGACGGTGGCGGGGCGGGAGATACGCAGTATTTT. Its translation is CASSDGGGAGDTQYF.